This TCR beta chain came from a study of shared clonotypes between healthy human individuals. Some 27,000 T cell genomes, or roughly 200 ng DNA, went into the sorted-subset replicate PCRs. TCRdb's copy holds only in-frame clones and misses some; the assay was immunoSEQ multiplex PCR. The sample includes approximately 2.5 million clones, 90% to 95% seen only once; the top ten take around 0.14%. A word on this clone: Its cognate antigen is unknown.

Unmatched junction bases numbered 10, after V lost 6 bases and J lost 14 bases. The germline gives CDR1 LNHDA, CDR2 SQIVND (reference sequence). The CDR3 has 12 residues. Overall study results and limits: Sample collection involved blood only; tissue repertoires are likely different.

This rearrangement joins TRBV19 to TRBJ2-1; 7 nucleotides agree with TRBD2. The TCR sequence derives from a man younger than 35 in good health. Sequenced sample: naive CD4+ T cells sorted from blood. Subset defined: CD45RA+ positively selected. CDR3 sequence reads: CASSLAASPEFF. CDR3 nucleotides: TGTGCCAGTAGCCTAGCGGCTTCCCCGGAGTTCTTC.